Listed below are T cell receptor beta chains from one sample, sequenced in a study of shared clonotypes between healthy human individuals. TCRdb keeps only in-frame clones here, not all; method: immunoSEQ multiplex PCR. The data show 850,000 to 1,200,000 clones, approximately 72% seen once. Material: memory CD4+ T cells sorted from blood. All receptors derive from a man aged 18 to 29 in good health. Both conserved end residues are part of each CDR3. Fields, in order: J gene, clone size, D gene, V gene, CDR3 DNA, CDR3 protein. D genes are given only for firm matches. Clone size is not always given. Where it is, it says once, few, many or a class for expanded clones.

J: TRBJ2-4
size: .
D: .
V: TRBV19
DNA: TGTGCCAGTACCCTAGGGGGTCGAGACATTCAGTACTTC
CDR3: CASTLGGRDIQYF

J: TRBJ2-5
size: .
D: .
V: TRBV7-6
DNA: TGTGCCAGCAGCTTAGCGGACGAGACCCAGTACTTC
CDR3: CASSLADETQYF

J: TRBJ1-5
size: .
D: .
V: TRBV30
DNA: TGTGCCTGGAGTGCGGACAGCCAGAATCAGCCCCAGCATTTT
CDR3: CAWSADSQNQPQHF

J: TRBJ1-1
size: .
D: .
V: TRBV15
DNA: TGTGCCACCAGCAGAGGGCAGGCCATGAACACTGAAGCTTTCTTT
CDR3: CATSRGQAMNTEAFF

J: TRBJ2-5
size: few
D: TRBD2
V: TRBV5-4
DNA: TGTGCCAGCAGCCGGACTAGCGGAAACCAAGAGACCCAGTACTTC
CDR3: CASSRTSGNQETQYF

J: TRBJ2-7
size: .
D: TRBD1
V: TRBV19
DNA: TGTGCCAGTAGAACGACAGGGGGGAGCTACGAGCAGTACTTC
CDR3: CASRTTGGSYEQYF

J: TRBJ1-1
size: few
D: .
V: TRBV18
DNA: TGTGCCAGCTCACCACCCGAGGGGACCACTGAAGCTTTCTTT
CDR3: CASSPPEGTTEAFF

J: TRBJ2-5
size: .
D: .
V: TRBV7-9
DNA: TGTGCCAGCAGCCAGCCTTGGGGGCAAGAGACCCAGTACTTC
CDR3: CASSQPWGQETQYF

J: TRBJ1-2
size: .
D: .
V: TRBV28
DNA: TGTGCCAGCAGCAGGGAGCTTTTTGGCTACACCTTC
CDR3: CASSRELFGYTF

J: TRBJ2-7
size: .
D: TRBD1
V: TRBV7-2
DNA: TGTGCCAGCAGCTTAGGCGCGGACAGGCTCTACGAGCAGTACTTC
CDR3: CASSLGADRLYEQYF

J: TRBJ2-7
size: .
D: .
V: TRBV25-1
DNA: TGTGCCAGCACCAGAACGGGTTACGAGCAGTACTTC
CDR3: CASTRTGYEQYF

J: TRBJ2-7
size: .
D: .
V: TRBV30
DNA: TGTGCCTGGAGGACGAACTACGAGCAGTACTTC
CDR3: CAWRTNYEQYF

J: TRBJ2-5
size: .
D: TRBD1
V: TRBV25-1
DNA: TGTGCCAGCAGTGGGACAGGGTTCGGTCGAGAGACCCAGTACTTC
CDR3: CASSGTGFGRETQYF

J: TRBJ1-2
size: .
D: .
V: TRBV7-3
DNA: TGTGCCAGCAGCTCCCCAAGCCTACAGGGTGTTAAGGAGGGTGGCTACACCTTC
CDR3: CASSSPSLQGVKEGGYTF

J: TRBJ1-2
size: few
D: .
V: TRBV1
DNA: TGCACCAGTCCGGGGACAGGGAACTATGGCTACACCTTC
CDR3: CTSPGTGNYGYTF

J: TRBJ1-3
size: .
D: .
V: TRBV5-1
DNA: TGCGCCAGCAGCTTGGGGGGTTTGGCGACCTCTGGAAACACCATATATTTT
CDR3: CASSLGGLATSGNTIYF

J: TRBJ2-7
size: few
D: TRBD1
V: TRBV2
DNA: TGTGCCAGCACCTTGGACAGGGGGCCATCCTACGAGCAGTACTTC
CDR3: CASTLDRGPSYEQYF

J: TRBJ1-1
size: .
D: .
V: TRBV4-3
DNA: TGCGCCAGCAGCCACCAACAGGGTCGAGCTTTCTTT
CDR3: CASSHQQGRAFF

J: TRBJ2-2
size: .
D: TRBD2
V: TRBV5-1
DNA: TGCGCCAGCAGCCCGGGACTAGCGAACGGGGAGCTGTTTTTT
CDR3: CASSPGLANGELFF

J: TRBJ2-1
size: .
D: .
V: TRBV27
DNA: TGTGCCAGCGGGCCCAAGGCTAGGGGTGAGCAGTTCTTC
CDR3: CASGPKARGEQFF

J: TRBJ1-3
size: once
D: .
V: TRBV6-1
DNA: TGTGCCAGCAGTGTTACCTACCGGCTGGTTCCTGGAAACACCATATATTTT
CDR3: CASSVTYRLVPGNTIYF

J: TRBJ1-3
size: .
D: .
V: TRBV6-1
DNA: TGTGCCAGCAGTGAGTGGGTCTCTGGAAACACCATATATTTT
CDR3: CASSEWVSGNTIYF

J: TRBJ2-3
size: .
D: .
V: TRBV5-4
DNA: TGTGCCAGCCCAGGAGGACAGTCCACAGATACGCAGTATTTT
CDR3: CASPGGQSTDTQYF

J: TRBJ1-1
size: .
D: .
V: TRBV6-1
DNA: TGTGCCAGCAGTAACAGGGAAGCGAACACTGAAGCTTTCTTT
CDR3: CASSNREANTEAFF

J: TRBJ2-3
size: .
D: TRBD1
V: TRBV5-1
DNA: TGCGCCAGCAGCCCGGGGACAGACCGGAGAGATACGCAGTATTTT
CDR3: CASSPGTDRRDTQYF

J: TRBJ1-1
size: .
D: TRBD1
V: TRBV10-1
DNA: TGCGCCAGCAGTGAGTCGACAGGGGCTGAAGCTTTCTTT
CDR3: CASSESTGAEAFF

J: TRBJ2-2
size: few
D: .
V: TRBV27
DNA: TGTGCCAGCAGTCACAAGAACACCGGGGAGCTGTTTTTT
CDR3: CASSHKNTGELFF

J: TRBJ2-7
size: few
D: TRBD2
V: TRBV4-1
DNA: TGCGCCAGCAGCCTTCGGGACTACCTAGACGAGCAGTACTTC
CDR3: CASSLRDYLDEQYF

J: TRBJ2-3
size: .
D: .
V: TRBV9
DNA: TGTGCCAGCAGCCCCAACTTGAACTCGAAGGATACGCAGTATTTT
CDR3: CASSPNLNSKDTQYF

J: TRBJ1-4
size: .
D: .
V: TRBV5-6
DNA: TGTGCCAGCAGCTTCGGACAGAATAATGAAAAACTGTTTTTT
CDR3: CASSFGQNNEKLFF

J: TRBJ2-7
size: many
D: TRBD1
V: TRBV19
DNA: TGTGCCAGTACCGTGACAGGGGGGGACGAGCAGTACTTC
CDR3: CASTVTGGDEQYF

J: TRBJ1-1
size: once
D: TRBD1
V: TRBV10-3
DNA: TGTGCCATCAGTGAATATGGTAGGGCCGGGACAGGGAAACCTGAAGCTTTCTTT
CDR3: CAISEYGRAGTGKPEAFF

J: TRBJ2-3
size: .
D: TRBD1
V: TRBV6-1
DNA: TGTGCCAGCAGTGTCAGCTCAGGACAGGGGCCAGATACGCAGTATTTT
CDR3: CASSVSSGQGPDTQYF

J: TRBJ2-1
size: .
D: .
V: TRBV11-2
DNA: TGTGCCAGCAGCGAGTCGAACAGATACAATGAGCAGTTCTTC
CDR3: CASSESNRYNEQFF

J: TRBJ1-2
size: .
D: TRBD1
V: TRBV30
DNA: TGTGCCTGGGATTGGACAGGGTCGAACTATGGCTACACCTTC
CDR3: CAWDWTGSNYGYTF

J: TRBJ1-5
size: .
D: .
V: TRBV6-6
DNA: TGTGCCAGCAGTCCTCTGGGGTACAATCAGCCCCAGCATTTT
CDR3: CASSPLGYNQPQHF

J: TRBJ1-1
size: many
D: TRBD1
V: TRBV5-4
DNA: TGTGCCAGCAGCCCGGGACAGATACTGATGAACACTGAAGCTTTCTTT
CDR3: CASSPGQILMNTEAFF

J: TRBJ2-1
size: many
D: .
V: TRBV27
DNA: TGTGCCAGCAGTTTACAGAGGCCCTTACACTACAATGAGCAGTTCTTC
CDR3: CASSLQRPLHYNEQFF

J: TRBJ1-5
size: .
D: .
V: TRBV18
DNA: TGTGCCAGCTCACCCTTCGGACAGTCCAATCAGCCCCAGCATTTT
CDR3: CASSPFGQSNQPQHF

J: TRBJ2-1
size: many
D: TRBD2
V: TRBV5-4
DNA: TGTGCCAGCAGCTTGGGGACTAGCCGGGGAAATGAGCAGTTCTTC
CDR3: CASSLGTSRGNEQFF

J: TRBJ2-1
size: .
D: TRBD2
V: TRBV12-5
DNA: TGTGCTAGTGGTTTGGAGGGACTAGCGGGGCCCTACAATGAGCAGTTCTTC
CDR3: CASGLEGLAGPYNEQFF

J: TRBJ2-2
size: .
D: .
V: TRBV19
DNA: TGTGCCGTCAAGGTGACCGCGAACACCGGGGAGCTGTTTTTT
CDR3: CAVKVTANTGELFF

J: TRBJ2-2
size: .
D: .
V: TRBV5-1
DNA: TGCGCCAGCAGCCCAGACAGGCCAAACACCGGGGAGCTGTTTTTT
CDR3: CASSPDRPNTGELFF

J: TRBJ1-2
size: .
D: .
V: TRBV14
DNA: TGTGCCAGCAGCCAAGCCGGGGTTAATGGCTACACCTTC
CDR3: CASSQAGVNGYTF

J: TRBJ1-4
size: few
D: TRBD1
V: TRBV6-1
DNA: TGTGCCAGTAATGACAGGGGTAATGAAAAACTGTTTTTT
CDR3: CASNDRGNEKLFF

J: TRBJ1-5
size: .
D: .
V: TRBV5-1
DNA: TGCGCCAGCAGCCTAGGACACAATCAGCCCCAGCATTTT
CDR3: CASSLGHNQPQHF

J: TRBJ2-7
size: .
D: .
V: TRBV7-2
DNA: TGTGCCAGCAGCCCCCATGACGAGCAGTACTTC
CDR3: CASSPHDEQYF

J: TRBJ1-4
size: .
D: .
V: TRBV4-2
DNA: TGTGCCAGCAGCCACGTGGACGGAAATGAAAAACTGTTTTTT
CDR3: CASSHVDGNEKLFF

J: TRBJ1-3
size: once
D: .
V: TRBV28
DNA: TGTGCCAGCAGTTTAGATCCCCAGGGTCCTGGAAACACCATATATTTT
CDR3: CASSLDPQGPGNTIYF